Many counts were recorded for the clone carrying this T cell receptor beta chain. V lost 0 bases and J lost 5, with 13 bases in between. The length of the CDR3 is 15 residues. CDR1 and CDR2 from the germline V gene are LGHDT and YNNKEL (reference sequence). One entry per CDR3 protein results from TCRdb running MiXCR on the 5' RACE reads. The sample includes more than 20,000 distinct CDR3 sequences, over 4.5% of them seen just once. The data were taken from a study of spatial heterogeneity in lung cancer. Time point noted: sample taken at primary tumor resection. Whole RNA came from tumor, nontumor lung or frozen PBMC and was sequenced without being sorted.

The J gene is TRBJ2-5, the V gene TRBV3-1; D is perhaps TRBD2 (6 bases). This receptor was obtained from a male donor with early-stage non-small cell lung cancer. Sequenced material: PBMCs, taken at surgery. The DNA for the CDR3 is TGTGCCAGCAGCCAAGACGGAGGAGGGGCTGAGACCCAGTACTTC. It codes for CASSQDGGGAETQYF.